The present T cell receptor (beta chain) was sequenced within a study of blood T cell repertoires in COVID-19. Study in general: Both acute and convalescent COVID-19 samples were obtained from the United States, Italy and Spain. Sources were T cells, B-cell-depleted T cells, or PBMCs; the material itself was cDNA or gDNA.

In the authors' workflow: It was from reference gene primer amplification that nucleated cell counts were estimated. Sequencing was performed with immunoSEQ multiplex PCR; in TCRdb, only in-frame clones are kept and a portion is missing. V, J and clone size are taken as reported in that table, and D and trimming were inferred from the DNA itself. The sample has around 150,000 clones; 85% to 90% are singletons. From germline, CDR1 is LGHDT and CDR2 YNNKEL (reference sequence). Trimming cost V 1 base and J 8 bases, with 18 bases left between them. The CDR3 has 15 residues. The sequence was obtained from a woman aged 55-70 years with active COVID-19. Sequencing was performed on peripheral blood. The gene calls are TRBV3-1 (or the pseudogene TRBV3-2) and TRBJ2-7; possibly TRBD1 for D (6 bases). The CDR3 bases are TGTGCCAGCAGCCAAGGACAGGCCCCTTCGGGGAAGCAGTACTTC. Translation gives CASSQGQAPSGKQYF.